This TCR beta chain was captured in a study of neoadjuvant nivolumab and ipilimumab in lung cancer. J gave up 3 bases and V 2 bases, and 6 bases lay outside the gene matches. This CDR3 has 15 amino acids. Germline V gives CDR1 ENHRY, CDR2 SYGVKD. Notes on this clone: The antigen remains undetermined.

TCRdb's table, derived via immunoSEQ multiplex PCR, lists solely in-frame clones and lacks some. The sample yields about 12,000 clones, approximately 96% seen once. Study-wide results and caveats: Only a single major-pathologic-response sample was available for clonality analysis. From pretherapy to surgery, tumor richness and clonality rose with dual therapy. Blood richness before therapy tracked richness in tumors resected after neoadjuvant therapy. Compared with tumor-adjacent uninvolved lung, resected tumors showed greater richness and clonality.

The sequencing here drew on peripheral blood, taken after neoadjuvant nivolumab, alone or with ipilimumab, at or shortly before surgery. The gene calls are TRBV10-3 and TRBJ1-2; the match to TRBD1 covers 7 bases. The clonotype was recovered from an adult with non-small cell lung cancer. The CDR3 loop is CAISEIRGPDYGYTF. As DNA, the CDR3 is TGTGCCATCAGTGAGATTAGGGGGCCAGACTATGGCTACACCTTC.